The clone carrying this TCR beta chain was recorded many times. Its specificity is not known. This CDR3 has 12 amino acids. V gave up 4 bases and J gave up 4 bases, with 6 bases separating them. CDR1 SEHNR and CDR2 FQNEAQ come from the germline V gene (reference sequence). Four subsets defined by CD45RA and CD27 were sorted after CD3, CD4, CD8 and live/dead staining. Both TRBC1 and TRBC2 were covered by a beta constant-region primer of two equimolar oligonucleotides. Four rounds of PCR amplified the ligated cDNA using nested alpha and beta constant-region primers plus SP2. TCRdb re-derived calls from the UMI-ligation and nested PCR reads in MiXCR, one entry per CDR3 protein. The sample yields about 85,000 distinct CDR3 sequences, less than 15% seen once. The data were obtained in a study of naive and memory T cell subsets. Study-level results: There was no ground truth to check naive and memory subset results.

The J gene is TRBJ2-3, the V gene TRBV7-9; D unclear. The sequencing input was central memory CD4+ T cells from blood. This sequence was found in a human donor in good health. The CDR3 is CASSSLPDTQYF. The CDR3 region has the DNA TGTGCCAGCAGCTCCCTACCAGATACGCAGTATTTT.